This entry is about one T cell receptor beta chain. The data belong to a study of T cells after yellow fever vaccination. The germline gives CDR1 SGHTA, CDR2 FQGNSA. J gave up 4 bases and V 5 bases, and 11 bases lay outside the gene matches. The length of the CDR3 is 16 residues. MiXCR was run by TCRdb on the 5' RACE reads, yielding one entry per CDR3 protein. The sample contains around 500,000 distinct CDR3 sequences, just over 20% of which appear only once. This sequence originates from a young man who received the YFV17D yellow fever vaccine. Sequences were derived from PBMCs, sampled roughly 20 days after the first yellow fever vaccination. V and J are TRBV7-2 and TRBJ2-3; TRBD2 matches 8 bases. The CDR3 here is CASSPTGGAFPDTQYF. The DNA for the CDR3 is TGTGCCAGCAGCCCAACCGGGGGGGCCTTCCCAGATACGCAGTATTTT.